Below, 14 T cell receptor beta chains from the same sample are listed, as sequenced in a study of T cells after posttransplantation cyclophosphamide. Data came from immunoSEQ multiplex PCR; TCRdb stores just in-frame clones and leaves some out. The sample counts 7,000 to 9,000 clones, none seen once; the ten largest own around 9.3%. Busulfan-fludarabine conditioning, marrow transplant, and cyclophosphamide on days +3 and +4 were administered. The sequenced sample was PBMCs, obtained after allogeneic stem cell transplant with posttransplant cyclophosphamide. Receptor source: a female patient aged 45-60 years who received an allogeneic stem cell transplant from a related donor, was CMV-positive, and had no GVHD. Some T cells may trace back to the graft donor.

Many counts were recorded for this clone. V usage is TRBV28 and J usage is TRBJ2-7, with 14 bases matching TRBD2. CDR1 is MDHEN and CDR2 is SYDVKM in the germline V gene. The CDR3 length is 15 residues. V lost 3 bases and J lost 2; bases outside the gene matches: 0. CDR3 sequence (DNA): TGTGCCAGCAGTTTGGGACTAGCGGGAGCCTACGAGCAGTACTTC. Its translation is CASSLGLAGAYEQYF.

This clone showed up many times. The V and J genes are TRBV5-1 and TRBJ2-1, with 7 bases that match TRBD2. This CDR3 has 13 residues. V gave up 5 bases and J gave up 3 bases; unmatched junction bases: 2. CDR1 is SGHRS and CDR2 is YFSETQ in the germline V gene. CDR3 in DNA: TGCGCCAGCAGTCCGGGGGGCTACAATGAGCAGTTCTTC. This sequence encodes CASSPGGYNEQFF.

There are many counts of this clone. The chain employs TRBV29-1 and TRBJ2-2; D is unresolved. The CDR3 contains 14 residues. With 6 bases removed from V and 5 bases from J, the gap between germline ends came to 16 bases. CDR1 is SQVTM and CDR2 is ANQGSEA in the germline V gene. CDR3 in amino acids: CSVDTNLGTGELFF. DNA of the CDR3: TGCAGCGTAGATACTAATTTGGGTACCGGGGAGCTGTTTTTT.

This clone was seen repeatedly, ten times or more. The chain carries TRBV2 and TRBJ2-1; 8 positions agree with TRBD2. The V gene's germline CDR1 is SNHLY and CDR2 FYNNEI. The V and J ends lost 2 bases and 10 bases, in that order; junction bases with no gene match: 1. The CDR3 consists of 12 residues. CDR3 loop: CASSEIAGEQFF. The DNA of the CDR3 is TGTGCCAGCAGTGAAATAGCGGGAGAGCAGTTCTTC.

In this sample, this clone turned up many times. The rearrangement uses TRBV30 and TRBJ1-2, with 7 bases identical to TRBD1. Germline V lookup: CDR1 GTSNPN, CDR2 SVGIG (reference sequence). The CDR3 runs 13 residues. Trimming at V came to 4 bases and at J to 6 bases, leaving 8 bases not matched to a gene. The CDR3 bases are TGTGCCTGGACCAAGACAGGGCTGGATGGCTACACCTTC. Translation gives CAWTKTGLDGYTF.

This clone appeared many times. The chain has TRBV5-1 and TRBJ1-1; perhaps TRBD1 as D (5 bases). Trimming stripped 1 base from V and 0 bases from J, with 16 bases between. CDR3 length: 17 residues. Germline V gives CDR1 SGHRS, CDR2 YFSETQ. The CDR3 reads CASSLIDRPIMNTEAFF. The CDR3 DNA reads TGCGCCAGCAGCTTGATCGACAGACCCATCATGAACACTGAAGCTTTCTTT.

This clone was recorded at least ten times. This chain joins TRBV28 and TRBJ2-7; 8 positions agree with TRBD2. J was trimmed by 4 bases and V by 6 bases; bases with no gene match: 5. This CDR3 spans 13 amino acids. Germline V CDR1 and CDR2: MDHEN, SYDVKM. As DNA, the CDR3 is TGTGCCAGCAGGACTAGCGTCCCTTACGAGCAGTACTTC. Its translation is CASRTSVPYEQYF.

This clone was seen ten or more times. The genes are TRBV7-2 and TRBJ1-3; 8 bases map to TRBD1. Germline assignment: CDR1 SGHTA and CDR2 FQGNSA. Unmatched junction bases numbered 2, after V lost 7 bases and J lost 0 bases. The CDR3 is 14 residues long. CDR3 nucleotides: TGTGCCAGCACCGACAGGGGCTCTGGAAACACCATATATTTT. Translation: CASTDRGSGNTIYF.

This clone was picked up many times. The V and J genes are TRBV2 and TRBJ2-2; 7 bases are shared with TRBD1. The CDR3 spans 15 residues. V lost 6 bases and J lost 4; bases outside the gene matches: 8. Germline V lookup: CDR1 SNHLY, CDR2 FYNNEI. CDR3 sequence (DNA): TGTGCCAGCAGAGAACAGGGGTTCCTCACCGGGGAGCTGTTTTTT. This translates into CASREQGFLTGELFF.

This chain joins TRBV24-1 and TRBJ2-1, with 10 bases that match TRBD2. CDR1 is KGHDR, CDR2 SFDVKD, per germline. The CDR3 is made up of 16 amino acids. V lost 5 bases and J lost 5; bases outside the gene matches: 8. The DNA for the CDR3 is TGTGCCACCAGTGCGCCACTAGCGGGAAGGGACAATGAGCAGTTCTTC. Its translation: CATSAPLAGRDNEQFF.

The V and J genes are TRBV27 and TRBJ2-4, with 7 bases matching TRBD1. The CDR3 loop spans 14 amino acids. V lost 3 bases, J lost 11 bases, and 10 bases stayed unmatched. In germline, CDR1 is MNHEY, CDR2 SMNVEV (reference sequence). Here the CDR3 DNA reads TGTGCCAGCAGTTTGACAGGGTTTTTGGACCTTCAGTACTTC. Amino acids: CASSLTGFLDLQYF.

This clone was counted a few times. One end of the junction is discordant with germline, which a read error may explain. The rearrangement joins TRBV11-2 to TRBJ2-5, with 8 bases lining up with TRBD2. The germline V gene encodes CDR1 SGHAT and CDR2 FQNNGV. CDR3 size: 15 residues. The CDR3 DNA reads as TGTGCCAGCAGCTCAGCGGGAGTGTTCCAAGAGCCCCAGTACTTC. This sequence encodes CASSSAGVFQEPQYF.

In its sample, this clone was seen many times. In DNA form, the CDR3 reads TGTGCCAGCAGCCGCTATACGGGAGCGGACAATGAGCAGTTCTTC. Protein sequence: CASSRYTGADNEQFF. The genes are TRBV7-9 and TRBJ2-1; a possible D gene is TRBD2 (6 bases). The CDR3 has 15 amino acids. The germline V and J ends were trimmed by 5 bases and 5 bases, with 16 bases remaining between them. Germline V gene data show CDR1 as SEHNR and CDR2 as FQNEAQ (reference sequence). The full variable domain, its missing parts supplied by reference TRBV7-9 and TRBJ2-1, is DTGVSQNPRHKITKRGQNVTFRCDPISEHNRLYWYRQTLGQGPEFLTYFQNEAQLEKSRLLSDRFSAERPKGSFSTLEIQRTEQGDSAMYLCASSRYTGADNEQFFGPGTRLTVL.

Many counts were recorded for this clone. This rearrangement joins TRBV11-3 to TRBJ2-1; no definite D call. Germline CDR1 and CDR2: SGHNT and YENEEA. Trimming stripped 5 bases from V and 4 bases from J, with 18 bases between. The CDR3 totals 16 residues. The DNA of the CDR3 is TGTGCCAGCAGCGCACACACCACCTCAGATTACAATGAGCAGTTCTTC. It is translated as CASSAHTTSDYNEQFF.